This TCR beta chain was captured in a study of T cells after yellow fever vaccination. Using its own MiXCR run on the 5' RACE reads, TCRdb lists one record per CDR3 protein. The table lists 620,000 or so distinct CDR3 sequences, roughly 12% of them singletons. The CDR3 has 10 residues. CDR1 and CDR2 from the germline V gene are SQVTM and ANQGSEA. The germline V and J ends were trimmed by 3 bases and 6 bases, with 3 bases remaining between them. Remarks on this clonotype: The antigen is undetermined.

Study observations and caveats: Most primary-vaccination clones recurred post-booster (approximately 96% CD4, 88% CD8). The secondary response showed a weaker magnitude and a faster peak, day 5 versus 15.

The V call is TRBV29-1, the J call TRBJ1-5; no clear D. The clonotype was recovered from a man younger than 45 who received the YFV17D yellow fever vaccine. The specimen was PBMCs, collected on the day of the yellow fever booster vaccination. The CDR3: CSVESQPQHF. For the CDR3, the DNA is TGCAGCGTTGAGTCTCAGCCCCAGCATTTT.